These 13 T cell receptor beta chains share one sample of origin, sequenced in a study of PD-1 blockade in classical Hodgkin lymphoma. Repertoires were generated with immunoSEQ multiplex PCR, while TCRdb's copy carries only in-frame clones and drops some. The sample records 150,000 or so clones, approximately 80% being singletons. All patients experienced relapse after autologous stem cell transplantation, and brentuximab vedotin exposure was variable. Specimen: peripheral blood mononuclear cells (PBMCs), collected before the second cycle of nivolumab. Every receptor here comes from a human donor with classical Hodgkin lymphoma.

The genes are TRBV5-6 and TRBJ2-3, with a tentative D call TRBD2 (5 bases). Per germline, CDR1 SGHDT and CDR2 YYEEEE. The CDR3 contains 16 residues. V lost 4 bases, J lost 6 bases, and 21 bases lay in between. The CDR3 is CASSESTSPPTDTQYF. CDR3 bases: TGTGCCAGCAGCGAATCAACTAGTCCTCCTACCGATACGCAGTATTTT.

The chain uses TRBV18 and TRBJ2-3, with TRBD1 matching 10 bases. Germline-derived CDR1 and CDR2 are KGHSH and LQKENI. CDR3 length: 15 amino acids. Losses at the gene ends were 3 bases for V and 4 bases for J; bases not matched to a gene: 4. CDR3 sequence: CASSPRDRGSDTQYF. The CDR3 DNA is TGTGCCAGCTCACCGCGGGACAGGGGATCAGATACGCAGTATTTT.

The chain is built from TRBV2 and TRBJ2-3; D unresolved. The CDR3 length is 14 residues. Germline V gene sequence: CDR1 SNHLY, CDR2 FYNNEI. V was shortened by 1 base and J by 1 base, with 6 bases between the two germline ends. The CDR3 DNA reads TGTGCCAGCAGTGAAGTCGCTCGCACAGATACGCAGTATTTT. The encoded protein is CASSEVARTDTQYF.

This chain joins TRBV29-1 and TRBJ2-4, with 9 bases aligning to TRBD1. CDR3 length equals 13 residues. CDR1 is SQVTM and CDR2 is ANQGSEA in the germline V gene. J lost 6 bases, V lost 6 bases, and 6 bases had no gene match. The CDR3 region is CSVPGQGSNIQYF. The DNA of the CDR3 is TGCAGCGTCCCAGGACAGGGGTCAAACATTCAGTACTTC.

The chain links TRBV6-5 to TRBJ2-4; D tentatively reads TRBD1 or TRBD2 (5 bases each). V was shortened by 7 bases and J by 8 bases, with 15 bases between the two germline ends. The CDR3 length is 13 residues. CDR1 and CDR2 from the germline V gene are MNHEY and SVGAGI. The CDR3 DNA reads as TGTGCCAGCACCGTACCGGGGACGGACATTCAGTACTTC. This translates into CASTVPGTDIQYF.

V and J are TRBV7-3 and TRBJ1-2; D may be TRBD1 (5 bases). The germline CDR1 and CDR2 sequences are SGHTA and FQGTGA. This CDR3 is built from 15 residues. With 0 bases removed from V and 7 bases from J, the gap between germline ends came to 15 bases. DNA of the CDR3: TGTGCCAGCAGCTTAACTTGGTCGGGGCCGTCTGGCTACACCTTC. Its protein product is CASSLTWSGPSGYTF. Based on the CDR3 plus reference TRBV7-3 and TRBJ1-2, the full variable domain is GAGVSQTPSNKVTEKGKYVELRCDPISGHTALYWYRQSLGQGPEFLIYFQGTGAADDSGLPNDRFFAVRPEGSVSTLKIQRTERGDSAVYLCASSLTWSGPSGYTFGSGTRLTVV.

CDR3 nucleotide sequence: TGTGCCAGCAGCTTGTCCGGGACAAAGTCCTACGAGCAGTACTTC. It codes for CASSLSGTKSYEQYF. This chain joins TRBV5-4 and TRBJ2-7; perhaps TRBD1 as D (6 bases). The CDR3 extends over 15 amino acids. V dropped 1 base and J dropped 1 base, with 12 bases sitting between them. Germline CDR1 is SGHNT and CDR2 is YYREEE (reference sequence).

This chain links TRBV19 with TRBJ2-3; D gene uncertain. Trimming pared 1 base from V and 0 bases from J, leaving 5 bases between. Germline CDR1 reads LNHDA; CDR2 reads SQIVND (reference sequence). The CDR3 spans 14 residues. In DNA form, the CDR3 reads TGTGCCAGTAGTATAGCGACTAGCACAGATACGCAGTATTTT. Amino acids: CASSIATSTDTQYF.

The chain carries TRBV9 and TRBJ2-1, with a weak D call TRBD1 (6 bases). Trimming took 0 bases from V and 2 from J, leaving 9 bases between them. CDR3 length equals 15 residues. The germline CDR1 and CDR2 sequences are SGDLS and YYNGEE. This chain's CDR3 is CASSVGAGAYNEQFF. CDR3 sequence (DNA): TGTGCCAGCAGCGTAGGGGCAGGGGCCTACAATGAGCAGTTCTTC. Full variable domain (remainder filled in from reference TRBV9 and TRBJ2-1): DSGVTQTPKHLITATGQRVTLRCSPRSGDLSVYWYQQSLDQGLQFLIQYYNGEERAKGNILERFSAQQFPDLHSELNLSSLELGDSALYFCASSVGAGAYNEQFFGPGTRLTVL.

The chain joins TRBV10-3 to TRBJ2-1, with TRBD2 as a possible D gene (6 bases). The V and J ends lost 0 bases and 5 bases respectively, with 14 bases between them. The CDR3 has 16 amino acids. Germline CDR1 and CDR2: ENHRY and SYGVKD. For the CDR3, the DNA is TGTGCCATCAGTGAGTCGGCCGGGACGGGAGACAATGAGCAGTTCTTC. Protein product: CAISESAGTGDNEQFF.

The chain couples TRBV12-5 to TRBJ2-5, with TRBD2 identical over 8 bases. This CDR3 spans 16 amino acids. J lost 0 bases, V lost 4 bases, and 7 bases had no gene match. CDR1 and CDR2 (germline): LGHNT, FRNRAP. The CDR3 loop reads CASGSGGNWDQETQYF. The CDR3 DNA reads as TGTGCTAGTGGTTCGGGAGGGAATTGGGACCAAGAGACCCAGTACTTC.

This sequence joins TRBV28 and TRBJ2-1; 8 nucleotides agree with TRBD1. This CDR3 spans 20 amino acids. CDR1 MDHEN and CDR2 SYDVKM come from the germline V gene. Trimming at V came to 4 bases and at J to 4 bases, leaving 21 bases not matched to a gene. The CDR3 DNA follows: TGTGCCAGCAGTTCGCCACAGGGGGTATTTCAGCTAGGGACGTACAATGAGCAGTTCTTC. Protein: CASSSPQGVFQLGTYNEQFF.

The J gene is TRBJ2-2, the V gene TRBV11-3; 10 bases are a match to TRBD2. The CDR3 has 19 residues. Trimming removed 3 bases from V and 4 bases from J; junction bases left unmatched: 14. CDR1 is SGHNT and CDR2 is YENEEA in the germline V gene. This chain's CDR3 is CASSFGVSGRTRGTGELFF. In DNA, the CDR3 is TGTGCCAGCAGCTTTGGAGTTAGCGGGAGGACGCGAGGCACCGGGGAGCTGTTTTTT.